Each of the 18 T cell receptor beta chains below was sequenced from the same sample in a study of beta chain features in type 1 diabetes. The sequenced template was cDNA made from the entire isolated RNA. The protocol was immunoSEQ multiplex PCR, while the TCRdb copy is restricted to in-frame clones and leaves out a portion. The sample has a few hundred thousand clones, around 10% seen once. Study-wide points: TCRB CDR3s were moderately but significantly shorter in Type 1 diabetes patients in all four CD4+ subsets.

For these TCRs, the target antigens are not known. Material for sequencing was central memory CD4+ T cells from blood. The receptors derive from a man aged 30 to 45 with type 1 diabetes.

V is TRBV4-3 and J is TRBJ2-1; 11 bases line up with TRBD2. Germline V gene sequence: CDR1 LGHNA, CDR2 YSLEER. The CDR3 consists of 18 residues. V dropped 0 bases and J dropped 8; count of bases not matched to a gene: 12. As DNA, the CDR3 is TGCGCCAGCAGCCAAGAGCGGGATCTAGCGGGAGGTACCGATGAGCAGTTCTTC. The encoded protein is CASSQERDLAGGTDEQFF.

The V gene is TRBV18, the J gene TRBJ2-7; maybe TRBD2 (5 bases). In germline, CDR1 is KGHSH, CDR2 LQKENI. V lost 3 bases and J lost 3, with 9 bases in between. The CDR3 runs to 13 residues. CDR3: CASSPDGLYEQYF. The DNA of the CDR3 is TGTGCCAGCTCACCGGACGGACTCTACGAGCAGTACTTC. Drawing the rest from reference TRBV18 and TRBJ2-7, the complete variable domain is NAGVMQNPRHLVRRRGQEARLRCSPMKGHSHVYWYRQLPEEGLKFMVYLQKENIIDESGMPKERFSAEFPKEGPSILRIQQVVRGDSAAYFCASSPDGLYEQYFGPGTRLTVT.

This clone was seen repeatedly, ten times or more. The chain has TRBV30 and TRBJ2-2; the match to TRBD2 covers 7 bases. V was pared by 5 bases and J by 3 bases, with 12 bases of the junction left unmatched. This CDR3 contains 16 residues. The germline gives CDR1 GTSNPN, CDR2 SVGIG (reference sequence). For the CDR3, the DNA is TGTGCCTGGGGGGAGGGGTCGTCTAAGTACACCGGGGAGCTGTTTTTT. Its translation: CAWGEGSSKYTGELFF.

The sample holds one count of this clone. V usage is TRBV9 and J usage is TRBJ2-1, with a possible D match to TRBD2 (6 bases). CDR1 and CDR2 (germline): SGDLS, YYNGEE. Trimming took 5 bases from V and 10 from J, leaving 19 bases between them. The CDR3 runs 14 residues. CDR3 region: CASREGREGGEQFF. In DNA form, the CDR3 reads TGTGCCAGCAGGGAGGGGCGAGAGGGAGGCGAGCAGTTCTTC.

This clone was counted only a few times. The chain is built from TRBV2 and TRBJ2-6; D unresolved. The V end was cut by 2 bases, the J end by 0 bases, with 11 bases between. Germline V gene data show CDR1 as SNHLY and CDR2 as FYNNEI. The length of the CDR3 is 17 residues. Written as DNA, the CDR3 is TGTGCCAGCAGTGAAAGGCGGACGAACTCTGGGGCCAACGTCCTGACTTTC. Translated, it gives CASSERRTNSGANVLTF.

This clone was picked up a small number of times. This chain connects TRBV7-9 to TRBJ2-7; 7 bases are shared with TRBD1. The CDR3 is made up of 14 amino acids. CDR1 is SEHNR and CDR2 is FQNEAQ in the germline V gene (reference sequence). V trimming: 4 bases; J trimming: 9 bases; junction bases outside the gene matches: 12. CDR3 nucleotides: TGTGCCAGCAGCTACCCTGAGGGGGCTGAACTGCAGTACTTC. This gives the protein CASSYPEGAELQYF.

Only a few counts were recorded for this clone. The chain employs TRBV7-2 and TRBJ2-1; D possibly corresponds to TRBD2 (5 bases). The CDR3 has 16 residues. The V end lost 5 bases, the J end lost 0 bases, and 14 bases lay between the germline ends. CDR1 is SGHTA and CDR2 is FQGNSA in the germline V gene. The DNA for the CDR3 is TGTGCCAGCAGCCCCCAGCGGATTAGCTCCTACAATGAGCAGTTCTTC. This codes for CASSPQRISSYNEQFF.

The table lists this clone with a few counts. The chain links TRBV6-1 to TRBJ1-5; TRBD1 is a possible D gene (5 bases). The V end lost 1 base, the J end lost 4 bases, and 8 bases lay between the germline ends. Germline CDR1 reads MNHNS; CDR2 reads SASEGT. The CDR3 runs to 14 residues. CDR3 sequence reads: CASSEGTKNQPQHF. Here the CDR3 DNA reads TGTGCCAGCAGTGAAGGGACAAAGAATCAGCCCCAGCATTTT.

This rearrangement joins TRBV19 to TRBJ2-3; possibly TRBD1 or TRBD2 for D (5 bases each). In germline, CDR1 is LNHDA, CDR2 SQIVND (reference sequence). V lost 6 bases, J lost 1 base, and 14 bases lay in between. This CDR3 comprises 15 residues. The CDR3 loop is CASRPRDGGTDTQYF. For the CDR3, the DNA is TGTGCCAGTAGACCCAGGGACGGGGGCACAGATACGCAGTATTTT. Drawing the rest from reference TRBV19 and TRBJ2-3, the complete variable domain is DGGITQSPKYLFRKEGQNVTLSCEQNLNHDAMYWYRQDPGQGLRLIYYSQIVNDFQKGDIAEGYSVSREKKESFPLTVTSAQKNPTAFYLCASRPRDGGTDTQYFGPGTRLTVL.

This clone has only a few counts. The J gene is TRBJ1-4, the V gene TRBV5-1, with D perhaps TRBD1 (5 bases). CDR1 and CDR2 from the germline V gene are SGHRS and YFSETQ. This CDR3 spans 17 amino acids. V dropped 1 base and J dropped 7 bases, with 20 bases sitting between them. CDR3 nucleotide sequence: TGCGCCAGCAGCTTGAAGCCGGCAGTGGAGGGGTTTGAAAAACTGTTTTTT. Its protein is CASSLKPAVEGFEKLFF.

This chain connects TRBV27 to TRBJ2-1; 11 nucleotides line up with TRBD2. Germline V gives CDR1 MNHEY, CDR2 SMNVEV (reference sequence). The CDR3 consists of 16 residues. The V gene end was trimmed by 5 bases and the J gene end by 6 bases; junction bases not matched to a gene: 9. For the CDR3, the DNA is TGTGCCAGCAGTACGCGACTAGCGGGGTCCCGCAATGAGCAGTTCTTC. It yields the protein CASSTRLAGSRNEQFF.

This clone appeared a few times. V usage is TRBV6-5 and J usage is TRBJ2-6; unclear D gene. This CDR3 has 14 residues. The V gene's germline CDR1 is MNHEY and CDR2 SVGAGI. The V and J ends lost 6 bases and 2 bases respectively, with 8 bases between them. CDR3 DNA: TGTGCCAGCAGCTATGATCCTGGGGCCAACGTCCTGACTTTC. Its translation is CASSYDPGANVLTF.

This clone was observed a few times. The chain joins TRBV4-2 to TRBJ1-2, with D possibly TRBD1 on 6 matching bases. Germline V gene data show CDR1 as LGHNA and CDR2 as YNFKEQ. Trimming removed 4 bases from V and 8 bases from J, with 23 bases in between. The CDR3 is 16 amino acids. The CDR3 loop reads CASSPPRGAGQGGYTF. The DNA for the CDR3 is TGTGCCAGCAGCCCTCCCCGGGGGGCAGGCCAAGGAGGCTACACCTTC.

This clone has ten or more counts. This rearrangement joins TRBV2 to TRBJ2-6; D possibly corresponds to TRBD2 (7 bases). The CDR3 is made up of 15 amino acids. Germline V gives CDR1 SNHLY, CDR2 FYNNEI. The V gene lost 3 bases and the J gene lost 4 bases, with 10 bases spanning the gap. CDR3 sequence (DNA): TGTGCCAGCAGTGACGGGGGGCTCGGGGCCAACGTCCTGACTTTC. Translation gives CASSDGGLGANVLTF.

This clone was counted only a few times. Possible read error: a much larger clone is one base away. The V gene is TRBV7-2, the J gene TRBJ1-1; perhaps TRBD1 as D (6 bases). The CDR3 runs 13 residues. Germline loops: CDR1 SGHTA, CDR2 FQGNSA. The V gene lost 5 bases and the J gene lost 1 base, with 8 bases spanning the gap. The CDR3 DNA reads TGTGCCAGCAGCGAACAGGGGAACACTGAAGCTTTCTTT. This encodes CASSEQGNTEAFF.

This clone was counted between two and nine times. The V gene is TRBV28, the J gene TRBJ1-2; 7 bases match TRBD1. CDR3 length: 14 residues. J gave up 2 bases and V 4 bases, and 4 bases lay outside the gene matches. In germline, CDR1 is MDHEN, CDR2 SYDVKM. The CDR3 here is CASSSGTANYGYTF. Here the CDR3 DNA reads TGTGCCAGCAGTTCTGGGACAGCCAACTATGGCTACACCTTC.

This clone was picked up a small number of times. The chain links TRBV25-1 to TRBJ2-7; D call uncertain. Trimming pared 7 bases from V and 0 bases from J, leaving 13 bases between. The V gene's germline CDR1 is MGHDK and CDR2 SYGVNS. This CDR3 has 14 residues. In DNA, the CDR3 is TGTGCCAGCACTAAGGACCGTTTCTCCTACGAGCAGTACTTC. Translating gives CASTKDRFSYEQYF.

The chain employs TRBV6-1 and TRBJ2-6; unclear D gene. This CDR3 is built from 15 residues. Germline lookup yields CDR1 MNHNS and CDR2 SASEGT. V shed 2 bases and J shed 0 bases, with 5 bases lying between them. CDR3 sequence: CASSELFSGANVLTF. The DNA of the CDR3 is TGTGCCAGCAGTGAACTGTTCTCTGGGGCCAACGTCCTGACTTTC.